The clone carrying this T cell receptor beta chain showed up just a few times. Documented treatment: 15 to 20 received Ad26.COV2.S at low or high dose, single or two shots; 5 received placebo; per-sample allocation not given. Sampling took place 63 days after the first vaccine or placebo injection. The sample originates from a study of Ad26.COV2.S vaccination and SARS-CoV-2 variants. Study as a whole: The Ad26.COV2.S arm of the COV1001 trial was where the donor was placed. The authors gave Ad26.COV2.S intramuscularly, either once or twice 56 days apart.

The CDR3 has 15 amino acids. Trimming shortened V by 3 bases and J by 5 bases, and 14 bases separated the two germline ends. Germline assignment: CDR1 MNHNS and CDR2 SASEGT. TCRdb keeps only in-frame clones here, not all; method: immunoSEQ multiplex PCR. The sample yields roughly 460,000 clones, nearly 90% seen once. The V and J genes are TRBV6-1 and TRBJ1-5; no definite D call. The sample was peripheral blood, taken in a trial of Ad26.COV2.S vaccine versus placebo. The sequence derives from a person aged 18-65 years who received the Ad26.COV2.S COVID-19 vaccine or a placebo. The CDR3 spells CASSEDESRYQPQHF. CDR3 coding DNA: TGTGCCAGCAGTGAGGATGAGTCCCGTTATCAGCCCCAGCATTTT.